This T cell receptor beta chain was captured in a study of blood T cells in healthy people across ages. Background on the study: Capturing about one barcoded beta molecule per two T cells was achieved by template switching. General study results and limits: Because donor CMV status was unknown, expanded clonotype changes were possibly confounded. Strong correlation linked observed beta diversity and percent naive T cells.

J gave up 9 bases and V 3 bases, and 13 bases lay outside the gene matches. Germline values: CDR1 MDHEN, CDR2 SYDVKM. CDR3 size: 16 residues. They isolated at least 6 million PBMCs from each sample. A second PCR of about 6 to 12 cycles used a sample-barcoded 5' primer and a J-beta primer mix. TCRdb processed the 5' RACE reads anew with MiXCR; each CDR3 protein has one entry. The table records about a million distinct CDR3 sequences, roughly 51% of them present only once. Turning to this clonotype: Antigen specificity is unknown.

Input material: blood. The chain joins TRBV28 to TRBJ2-1; 8 nucleotides agree with TRBD2. This TCR was recovered from a woman aged 60-75 years in good health. The DNA of the CDR3 is TGTGCCAGCAGTTTCGTGGTAGGGACTAGTTCGACTGAGCAGTTCTTC. Translation gives CASSFVVGTSSTEQFF.